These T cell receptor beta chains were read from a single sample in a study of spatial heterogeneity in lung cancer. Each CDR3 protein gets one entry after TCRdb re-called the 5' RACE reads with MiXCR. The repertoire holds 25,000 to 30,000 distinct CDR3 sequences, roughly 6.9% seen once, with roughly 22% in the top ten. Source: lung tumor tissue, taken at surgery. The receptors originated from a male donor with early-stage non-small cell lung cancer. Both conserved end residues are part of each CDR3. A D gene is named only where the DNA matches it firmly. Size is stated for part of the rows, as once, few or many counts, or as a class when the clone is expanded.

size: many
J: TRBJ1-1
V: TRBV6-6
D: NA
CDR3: CASIEGGTEAFF
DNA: TGTGCCAGCATTGAAGGGGGCACTGAAGCTTTCTTT

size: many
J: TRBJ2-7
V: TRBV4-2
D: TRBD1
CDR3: CASSLTGTGDEQYF
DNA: TGTGCCAGCAGCCTTACCGGGACAGGGGACGAGCAGTACTTC

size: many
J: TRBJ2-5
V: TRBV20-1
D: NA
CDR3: CSARDTGQETQYF
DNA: TGCAGTGCTAGAGATACAGGGCAAGAGACCCAGTACTTC

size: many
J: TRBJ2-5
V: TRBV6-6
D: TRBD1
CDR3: CASSSTGGLETQYF
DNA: TGTGCCAGCAGTTCCACAGGGGGTCTAGAGACCCAGTACTTC

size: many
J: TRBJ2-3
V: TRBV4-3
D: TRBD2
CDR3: CASSQGASGSSDTQYF
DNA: TGCGCCAGCAGCCAAGGGGCTAGCGGGTCCTCAGATACGCAGTATTTT

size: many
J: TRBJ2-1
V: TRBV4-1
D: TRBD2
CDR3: CASSQRLAGGHEQFF
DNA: TGCGCCAGCAGCCAAAGACTAGCGGGGGGGCATGAGCAGTTCTTC

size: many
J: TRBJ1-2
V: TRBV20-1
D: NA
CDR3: CSARVKTLYGYTF
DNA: TGCAGTGCTAGAGTGAAGACACTCTATGGCTACACCTTC

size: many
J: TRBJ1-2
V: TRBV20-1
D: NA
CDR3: CSALGAAGRNYGYTF
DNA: TGCAGTGCTTTGGGAGCGGCAGGGAGGAACTATGGCTACACCTTC

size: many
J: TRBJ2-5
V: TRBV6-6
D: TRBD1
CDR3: CASSYSPGQGAETQYF
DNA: TGTGCCAGCAGTTACTCTCCGGGACAGGGGGCAGAGACCCAGTACTTC

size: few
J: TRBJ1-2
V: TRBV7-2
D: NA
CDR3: CASSLVVEGVYTF
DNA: TGTGCCAGCAGCTTAGTGGTCGAGGGGGTCTACACCTTC

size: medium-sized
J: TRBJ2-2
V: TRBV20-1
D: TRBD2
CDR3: CSARGVLYTGELFF
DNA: TGCAGTGCCCGGGGGGTACTTTACACCGGGGAGCTGTTTTTT

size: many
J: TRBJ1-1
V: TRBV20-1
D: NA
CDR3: CSARDPQGDTEAFF
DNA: TGCAGTGCTAGAGACCCACAGGGCGACACTGAAGCTTTCTTT

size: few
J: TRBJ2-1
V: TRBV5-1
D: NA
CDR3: CASSPELPGLTRNEQFF
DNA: TGCGCCAGCAGCCCAGAACTACCGGGACTCACAAGGAATGAGCAGTTCTTC

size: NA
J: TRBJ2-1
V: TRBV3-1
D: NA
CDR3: CASSPGKGEQFF
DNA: TGTGCCAGCAGCCCCGGGAAGGGTGAGCAGTTCTTC

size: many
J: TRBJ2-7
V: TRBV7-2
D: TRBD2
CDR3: CASSLGASGGYEQYF
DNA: TGTGCCAGCAGCTTAGGTGCTAGCGGGGGGTACGAGCAGTACTTC

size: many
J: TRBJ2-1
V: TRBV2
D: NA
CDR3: CASSEGDSYNEQFF
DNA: TGTGCCAGCAGCGAGGGGGACTCCTACAATGAGCAGTTCTTC

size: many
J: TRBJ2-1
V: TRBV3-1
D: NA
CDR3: CASSQDRGVNEQFF
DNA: TGTGCCAGCAGCCAAGATAGAGGAGTCAATGAGCAGTTCTTC

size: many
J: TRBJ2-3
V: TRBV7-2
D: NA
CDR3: CASSSRGLGTDTQYF
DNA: TGTGCCAGCAGCTCGAGGGGCCTAGGGACAGATACGCAGTATTTT

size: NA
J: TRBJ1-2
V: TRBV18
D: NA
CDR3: CASSPDSYYGYTF
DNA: TGTGCCAGCTCACCGGACAGCTACTATGGCTACACCTTC

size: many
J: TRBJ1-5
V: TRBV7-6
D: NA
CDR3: CASSLGLGRGPYSNQPQHF
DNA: TGTGCCAGCAGCTTAGGGCTCGGGAGGGGTCCCTATAGCAATCAGCCCCAGCATTTT

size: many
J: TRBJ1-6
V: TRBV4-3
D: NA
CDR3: CASSQEPGHYNSPLHF
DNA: TGCGCCAGCAGCCAAGAACCGGGACACTATAATTCACCCCTCCACTTT

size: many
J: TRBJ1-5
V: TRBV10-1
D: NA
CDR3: CASSESGGFNQPQHF
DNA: TGCGCCAGCAGTGAGTCGGGGGGCTTCAATCAGCCCCAGCATTTT

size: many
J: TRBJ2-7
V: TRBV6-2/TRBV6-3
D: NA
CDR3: CASTVTGAGPNEQYF
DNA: TGTGCCAGCACCGTGACCGGGGCTGGTCCCAACGAGCAGTACTTC

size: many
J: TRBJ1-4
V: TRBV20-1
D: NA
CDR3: CSAAGNEKLFF
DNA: TGCAGTGCCGCAGGGAATGAAAAACTGTTTTTT

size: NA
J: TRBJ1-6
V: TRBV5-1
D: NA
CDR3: CASSEGVNSPLHF
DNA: TGCGCCAGCAGCGAAGGGGTAAATTCACCCCTCCACTTT

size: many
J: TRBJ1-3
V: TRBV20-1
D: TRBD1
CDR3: CSARTGGNTIYF
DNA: TGCAGTGCCCGGACAGGGGGAAACACCATATATTTT

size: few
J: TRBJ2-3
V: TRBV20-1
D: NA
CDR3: CSATHSDTQYF
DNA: TGCAGTGCGACCCATTCAGATACGCAGTATTTT

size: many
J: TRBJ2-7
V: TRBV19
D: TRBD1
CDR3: CASSTRTGGPEQYF
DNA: TGTGCCAGTAGTACAAGGACAGGGGGCCCCGAGCAGTACTTC

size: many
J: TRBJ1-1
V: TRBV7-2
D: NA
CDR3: CASSLNRGTEAFF
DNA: TGTGCCAGCAGCCTCAACAGAGGCACTGAAGCTTTCTTT

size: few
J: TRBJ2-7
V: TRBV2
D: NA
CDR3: CASSQTGYEQYF
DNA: TGTGCCAGCAGTCAGACAGGCTACGAGCAGTACTTC

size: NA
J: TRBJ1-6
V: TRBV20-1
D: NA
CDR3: CSARRDADNSPLHF
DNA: TGCAGTGCTAGACGTGACGCAGATAATTCACCCCTCCACTTT

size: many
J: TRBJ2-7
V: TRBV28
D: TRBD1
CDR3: CASSQWTGAYEQYF
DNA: TGTGCCAGCAGTCAATGGACAGGGGCCTACGAGCAGTACTTC

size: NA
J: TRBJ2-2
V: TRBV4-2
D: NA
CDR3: CASSQSHTGELFF
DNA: TGTGCCAGCAGCCAGAGCCACACCGGGGAGCTGTTTTTT

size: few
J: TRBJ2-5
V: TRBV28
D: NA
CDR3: CASSEADQKAETQYF
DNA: TGTGCCAGCAGTGAAGCGGACCAAAAGGCAGAGACCCAGTACTTC

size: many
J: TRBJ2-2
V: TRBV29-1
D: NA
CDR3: CSVEGVTNTGELFF
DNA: TGCAGCGTTGAGGGGGTTACGAACACCGGGGAGCTGTTTTTT

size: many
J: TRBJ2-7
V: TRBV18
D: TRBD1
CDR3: CASSRSGDRYEQYF
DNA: TGTGCCAGCTCACGGTCCGGGGACAGATACGAGCAGTACTTC

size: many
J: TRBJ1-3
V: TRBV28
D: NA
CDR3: CASSRQGSSGNTIYF
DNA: TGTGCCAGCAGCCGCCAGGGGTCCTCTGGAAACACCATATATTTT

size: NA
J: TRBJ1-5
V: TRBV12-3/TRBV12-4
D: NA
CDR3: CASSWSRGSAIF
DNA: TGTGCCAGCAGTTGGTCAAGGGGCTCCGCAATTTTT

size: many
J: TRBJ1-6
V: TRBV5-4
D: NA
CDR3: CASNQGGSPLHF
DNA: TGTGCCAGCAACCAGGGTGGTTCACCCCTCCACTTT

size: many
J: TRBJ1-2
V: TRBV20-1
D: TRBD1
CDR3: CSARRGQALYGYTF
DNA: TGCAGTGCTAGACGGGGACAGGCGCTATATGGCTACACCTTC

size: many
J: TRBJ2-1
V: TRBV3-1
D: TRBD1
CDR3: CASSLWTGKASEQFF
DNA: TGTGCCAGCAGCCTCTGGACAGGGAAAGCTAGTGAGCAGTTCTTC

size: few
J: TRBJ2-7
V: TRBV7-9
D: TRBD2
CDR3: CASSLVGGGTYEQYF
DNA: TGTGCCAGCAGCTTAGTCGGGGGAGGGACCTACGAGCAGTACTTC

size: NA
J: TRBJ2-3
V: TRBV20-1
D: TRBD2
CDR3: CSASLVAGAGDTQYF
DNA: TGCAGTGCTAGCCTAGTAGCGGGTGCTGGAGATACGCAGTATTTT

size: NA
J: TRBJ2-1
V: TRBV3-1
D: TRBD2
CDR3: CASSLPGTSALNEQFF
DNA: TGTGCCAGCAGCCTCCCTGGGACTAGCGCCTTGAATGAGCAGTTCTTC

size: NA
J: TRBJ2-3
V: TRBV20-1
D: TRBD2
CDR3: CSASGTSGGSDTQYF
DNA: TGCAGTGCCAGTGGAACTAGCGGGGGGTCAGATACGCAGTATTTT

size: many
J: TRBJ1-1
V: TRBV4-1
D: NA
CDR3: CASSQAAGVGVYTEAFF
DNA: TGCGCCAGCAGCCAGGCTGCAGGGGTAGGGGTTTACACTGAAGCTTTCTTT

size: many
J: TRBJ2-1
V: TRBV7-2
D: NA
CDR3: CASSSHSIGEQFF
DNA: TGTGCCAGCAGCTCTCATAGTATAGGCGAGCAGTTCTTC

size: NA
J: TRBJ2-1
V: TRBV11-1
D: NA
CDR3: CASSYGSSYNEQFF
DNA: TGTGCCAGCAGCTATGGGAGCTCCTACAATGAGCAGTTCTTC

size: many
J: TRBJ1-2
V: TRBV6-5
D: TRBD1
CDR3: CASTRDRGEFGYGYTF
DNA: TGTGCCAGCACCAGGGACAGGGGGGAATTTGGCTATGGCTACACCTTC

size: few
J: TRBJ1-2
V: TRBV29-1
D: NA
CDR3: CSGKARIDYTF
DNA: TGCAGCGGGAAGGCACGGATAGACTACACCTTC

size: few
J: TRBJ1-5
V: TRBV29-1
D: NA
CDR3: CSVGGGSNQPQHF
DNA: TGCAGCGTTGGGGGGGGAAGCAATCAGCCCCAGCATTTT

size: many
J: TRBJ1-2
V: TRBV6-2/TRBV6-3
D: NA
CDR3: CASSPAGFYYGYTF
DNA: TGTGCCAGCAGTCCCGCCGGGTTCTACTATGGCTACACCTTC

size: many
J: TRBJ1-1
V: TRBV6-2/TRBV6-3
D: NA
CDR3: CAIQGNTEAFF
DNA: TGTGCCATACAGGGGAACACTGAAGCTTTCTTT

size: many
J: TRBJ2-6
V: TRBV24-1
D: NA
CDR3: CATRASGANVLTF
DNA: TGTGCCACCAGGGCCTCTGGGGCCAACGTCCTGACTTTC

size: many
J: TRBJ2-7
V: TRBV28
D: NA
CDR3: CASKYQDLRYEQYF
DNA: TGTGCCAGCAAATATCAGGACTTACGCTACGAGCAGTACTTC

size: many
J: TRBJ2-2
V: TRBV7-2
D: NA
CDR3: CASSLAHVSNTGELFF
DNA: TGTGCCAGCAGCTTAGCGCACGTCTCGAACACCGGGGAGCTGTTTTTT

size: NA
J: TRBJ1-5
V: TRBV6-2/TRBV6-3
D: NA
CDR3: CASSTGTSSSQPQHF
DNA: TGTGCCAGCAGTACCGGGACCTCCTCGAGTCAGCCCCAGCATTTT